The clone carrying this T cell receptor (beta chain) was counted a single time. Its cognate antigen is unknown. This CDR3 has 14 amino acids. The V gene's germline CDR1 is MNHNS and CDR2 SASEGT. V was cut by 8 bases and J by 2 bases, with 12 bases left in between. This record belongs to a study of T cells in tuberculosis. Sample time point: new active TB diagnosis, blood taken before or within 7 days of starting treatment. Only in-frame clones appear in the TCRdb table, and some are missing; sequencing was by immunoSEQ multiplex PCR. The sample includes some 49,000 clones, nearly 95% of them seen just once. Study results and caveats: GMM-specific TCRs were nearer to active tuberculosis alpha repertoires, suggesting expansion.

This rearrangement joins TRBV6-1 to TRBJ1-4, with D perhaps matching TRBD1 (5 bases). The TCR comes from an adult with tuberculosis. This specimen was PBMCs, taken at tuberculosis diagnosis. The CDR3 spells CASFTGGTNEKLFF. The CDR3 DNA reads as TGTGCCAGCTTCACAGGAGGGACTAATGAAAAACTGTTTTTT.